A selection of T cell receptor beta chains follows, all from one sample in a study of neurological immune-mediated disorders. TCRdb reanalysed the 5' RACE reads using MiXCR and keeps one entry per CDR3 protein. The repertoire has roughly 59,000 distinct CDR3 sequences, over 4% of them found once; the top ten carry 5.6%. The specimen was PBMCs. The receptors were sampled from a human donor with multiple sclerosis. The donor label of this sample is uncertain. The CDR3 runs from the conserved cysteine through the conserved F or W. The order of the fields is V gene, J gene, D gene, CDR3 length, clone size, CDR3 protein, CDR3 DNA. A D gene is named only where the DNA matches it firmly. Size is stated for part of the rows, as once, few or many counts, or as a class when the clone is expanded.

TRBV20-1	TRBJ1-3	NA	16	many	CSARDFQGRRGNTIYF	TGCAGTGCTAGAGATTTCCAGGGGCGAAGGGGAAACACCATATATTTT
TRBV20-1	TRBJ2-4	NA	16	many	CSARDPIGRGKNIQYF	TGCAGTGCTAGAGATCCGATCGGCAGGGGCAAAAACATTCAGTACTTC
TRBV29-1	TRBJ2-1	NA	15	many	CSVEESTSGYNEQFF	TGCAGCGTTGAAGAGAGTACCAGCGGCTACAATGAGCAGTTCTTC
TRBV10-3	TRBJ2-5	TRBD2	15	many	CAVGLAGGHQETQYF	TGTGCCGTGGGACTAGCGGGGGGCCACCAAGAGACCCAGTACTTC
TRBV5-5	TRBJ2-1	NA	15	many	CASSLRWTDYNEQFF	TGTGCCAGCAGCTTGAGGTGGACGGATTACAATGAGCAGTTCTTC
TRBV20-1	TRBJ2-3	TRBD2	15	many	CSASPRSGGTDTQYF	TGCAGTGCTAGCCCTAGGAGCGGGGGCACAGATACGCAGTATTTT
TRBV13	TRBJ1-1	TRBD1	18	NA	CASSLVVGQGLRWTEAFF	TGTGCCAGCAGCTTAGTAGTGGGACAGGGGTTAAGATGGACTGAAGCTTTCTTT
TRBV12-3/TRBV12-4	TRBJ1-1	NA	13	many	CASSLGPGTKAFF	TGTGCCAGCAGTTTAGGGCCGGGGACAAAAGCTTTCTTT
TRBV20-1	TRBJ2-1	TRBD2	19	many	CSARKSKAGTSGGNNEQFF	TGCAGTGCTAGAAAATCTAAAGCCGGGACTAGCGGGGGGAACAATGAGCAGTTCTTC
TRBV29-1	TRBJ1-2	NA	13	few	CSVEEEGRYGYTF	TGCAGCGTTGAAGAAGAGGGGCGCTATGGCTACACCTTC
TRBV5-1	TRBJ1-2	NA	15	many	CASSLGGGENYGYTF	TGCGCCAGCAGCTTGGGTGGGGGCGAGAACTATGGCTACACCTTC
TRBV7-9	TRBJ1-5	NA	16	NA	CANSANRVGADQPQHF	TGTGCCAACAGCGCCAACAGGGTGGGGGCAGATCAGCCCCAGCATTTT
TRBV7-2	TRBJ2-3	TRBD2	15	many	CASSPSGVGFYTQYF	TGTGCCAGCAGCCCGAGCGGGGTGGGGTTCTATACGCAGTATTTT
TRBV24-1	TRBJ2-3	TRBD1	15	many	CATSAYDRGADTQYF	TGTGCCACCAGTGCCTACGACAGGGGTGCGGATACGCAGTATTTT
TRBV7-2	TRBJ2-3	TRBD2	14	many	CASSEGLVAYTQYF	TGTGCCAGCAGCGAGGGACTAGTTGCCTATACGCAGTATTTT
TRBV18	TRBJ1-1	TRBD1	14	many	CASSPDRSLSEAFF	TGTGCCAGCTCACCGGACAGGTCGCTTTCGGAAGCTTTCTTT
TRBV5-1	TRBJ2-2	NA	16	many	CASSPLQGEGTGELFF	TGCGCCAGCAGCCCCTTACAGGGTGAAGGAACCGGGGAGCTGTTTTTT
TRBV29-1	TRBJ2-7	NA	11	many	CSVGGGYEQYF	TGCAGCGTTGGAGGAGGCTACGAGCAGTACTTC
TRBV5-1	TRBJ2-2	TRBD2	14	many	CASSLVAGTGELFF	TGCGCCAGCAGCTTGGTAGCGGGAACCGGGGAGCTGTTTTTT
TRBV12-3/TRBV12-4	TRBJ2-6	NA	17	many	CASSPDRTVSGANVLTF	TGTGCCAGCAGTCCGGACCGAACCGTCTCTGGGGCCAACGTCCTGACTTTC
TRBV6-5	TRBJ2-1	NA	12	many	CASSYRGGEQFF	TGTGCCAGCAGTTACAGGGGTGGAGAGCAGTTCTTC
TRBV18	TRBJ2-3	NA	12	NA	CASSPRPDTQYF	TGTGCCAGCTCACCACGCCCAGATACGCAGTATTTT
TRBV7-8	TRBJ2-3	TRBD2	15	many	CASSLALAGTDTQYF	TGTGCCAGCAGCTTAGCGCTAGCGGGCACAGATACGCAGTATTTT
TRBV7-9	TRBJ1-1	NA	11	many	CASSSTTTAFF	TGTGCCAGCAGCTCCACCACTACAGCTTTCTTT
TRBV20-1	TRBJ1-5	NA	16	many	CSARDRQAGKAQPQHF	TGCAGTGCTAGGGACAGACAGGCGGGGAAGGCTCAGCCCCAGCATTTT
TRBV5-1	TRBJ1-2	TRBD1	14	NA	CASSSVQGAAGYTF	TGCGCCAGCAGCTCAGTACAGGGGGCGGCTGGCTACACCTTC
TRBV2	TRBJ2-6	NA	13	many	CASRADRANVLTF	TGTGCCAGCAGGGCCGACAGGGCCAACGTCCTGACTTTC
TRBV6-1	TRBJ1-5	NA	18	NA	CASSEKSWWGVGNQPQHF	TGTGCCAGCAGTGAAAAGTCATGGTGGGGGGTGGGCAATCAGCCCCAGCATTTT